This T cell receptor beta chain was sequenced during a study of cytomegalovirus exposure and HLA in healthy donors. At the level of the study: There were some 380 genotyped donors. Of these, roughly 82% fell in the genetic ancestry cluster associated with self-reported Caucasian donors.

CDR3 length equals 17 residues. Trimming took off 4 bases at V and 0 bases at J, with 15 bases between the two ends. Germline assignment: CDR1 LNHNV and CDR2 YYDKDF (reference sequence). The PCR employed 60 Vbeta primers together with 13 Jbeta primers. Assay used: immunoSEQ multiplex PCR; TCRdb lists only in-frame clones, some missing. The table includes about 45,000 clones, about nine tenths detected once. The sequenced material came from PBMCs. The J gene is TRBJ2-2, the V gene TRBV15; possibly TRBD2 for D (6 bases). The TCR originated in a woman in her thirties or forties in good health and CMV-seropositive. The CDR3, as DNA: TGTGCCACCAGCAACCCCGCGGGAAGGGCGAACACCGGGGAGCTGTTTTTT. It codes for CATSNPAGRANTGELFF.